The 21 T cell receptor beta chains listed next were all sequenced from one sample in a study of technical replicates of blood from a few donors (dated by TCRdb to about 2017). Preparation of the library involved the immunoSEQ multiplex PCR assay. TCRdb re-hosts the immuneACCESS table, in-frame sequences only. Its copies lack some clones; in the studies checked, an unresolved V gene accounts for under half of them, and the cause for the rest is not known. The sample table shows about 79,000 clones, and 80% to 95% are seen once. Under 0.5% of the sample is held by the ten biggest clonotypes. Sequencing was carried out using T cells isolated from PBMCs. Receptor source: a human donor in good health. Some clones in this sample may be carry-over from other donors' samples.

J is TRBJ2-7 and V is TRBV21-1; TRBD2 was called by the table and not checked on the DNA. TRBV21-1 is classified as a pseudogene. The CDR3 spans 14 residues. The CDR3 coding sequence is TGTGCCAGCAGCAATTACTCCCTAACCCACGAGCAGTACTTC. Its translation: CASSNYSLTHEQYF.

In this sample, this clone turned up a few times. The chain couples TRBV15 to TRBJ2-3; TRBD2 aligns across 8 bases. With 1 base clipped from V and 1 base from J, the junction kept 4 bases outside the gene matches. The CDR3 has 16 residues. Germline values: CDR1 LNHNV, CDR2 YYDKDF (reference sequence). For the CDR3, the DNA is TGTGCCACCAGCAGAGTCAGCGGGAGTGGCACAGATACGCAGTATTTT. Its protein product is CATSRVSGSGTDTQYF.

This sequence joins TRBV11-2 and TRBJ2-1; D might be TRBD2 (5 bases). V was shortened by 5 bases and J by 1 base, with 15 bases between the two germline ends. This CDR3 has 16 residues. Germline-derived CDR1 and CDR2 are SGHAT and FQNNGV. The CDR3 loop reads CASSLMISASYNEQFF. CDR3 bases: TGTGCCAGCAGCCTTATGATTAGCGCTTCCTACAATGAGCAGTTCTTC. Filled out from reference TRBV11-2 and TRBJ2-1, the complete variable domain reads EAGVAQSPRYKIIEKRQSVAFWCNPISGHATLYWYQQILGQGPKLLIQFQNNGVVDDSQLPKDRFSAERLKGVDSTLKIQPAKLEDSAVYLCASSLMISASYNEQFFGPGTRLTVL.

As DNA, the CDR3 is TGTGCCAGCAGCCTCGCGGCGGGATCTAGCACAGATACGCAGTATTTT. It encodes CASSLAAGSSTDTQYF. The V call is TRBV5-6, the J call TRBJ2-3; D is possibly TRBD2 (6 bases). The germline CDR1 and CDR2 sequences are SGHDT and YYEEEE. Trimming stripped 4 bases from V and 0 bases from J, with 15 bases between. CDR3 length: 16 residues.

The chain recombines TRBV27 with TRBJ2-1; possible D gene TRBD1, 5 bases. The V gene's germline CDR1 is MNHEY and CDR2 SMNVEV (reference sequence). The CDR3 is 14 residues long. The V gene lost 2 bases and the J gene lost 0 bases, with 5 bases spanning the gap. The CDR3 DNA is TGTGCCAGCAGTTTAAGGGGCTCCTACAATGAGCAGTTCTTC. Translating gives CASSLRGSYNEQFF.

Written as DNA, the CDR3 is TGTGCCAGCAAGACAGGGGAAGAGACCCAGTACTTC. Protein product: CASKTGEETQYF. The genes are TRBV11-2 and TRBJ2-5, with 8 bases fitting TRBD1. Germline loops: CDR1 SGHAT, CDR2 FQNNGV. J was trimmed by 3 bases and V by 7 bases; bases with no gene match: 1. The CDR3 spans 12 residues.

V gene TRBV27 combines with J gene TRBJ1-2; 9 bases align to TRBD1. CDR1 and CDR2 (germline): MNHEY, SMNVEV (reference sequence). V dropped 3 bases and J dropped 8; count of bases not matched to a gene: 7. The CDR3 covers 14 residues. The CDR3: CASSLDRGRGGYTF. CDR3 sequence (DNA): TGTGCCAGCAGTTTGGACAGGGGCAGGGGAGGCTACACCTTC.

J is TRBJ2-7 and V is TRBV18; 12 nucleotides agree with TRBD2. The CDR3 spans 14 residues. Germline V gene lookup returns CDR1 KGHSH and CDR2 LQKENI. V gave up 5 bases and J gave up 6 bases; unmatched junction bases: 5. CDR3 region: CASSESSGRGEQYF. The DNA of the CDR3 is TGTGCCAGCTCAGAATCTAGCGGGAGGGGCGAGCAGTACTTC.

This chain joins TRBV19 and TRBJ1-1; D perhaps matches TRBD1 (6 bases). From germline, CDR1 is LNHDA and CDR2 SQIVND (reference sequence). The CDR3 length is 13 residues. V was pared by 5 bases and J by 4 bases, with 11 bases between. The CDR3 reads CASSLGASTEAFF. CDR3 nucleotides: TGTGCCAGTAGTCTGGGGGCATCCACTGAAGCTTTCTTT.

This sequence joins TRBV6-6 and TRBJ2-7; 10 positions match TRBD1. V dropped 8 bases and J dropped 2; count of bases not matched to a gene: 3. The CDR3 consists of 13 residues. Germline values: CDR1 MNHNY, CDR2 SVGAGI (reference sequence). Here the CDR3 reads CASGQGGTYEQYF. CDR3 nucleotides: TGTGCCAGCGGACAGGGGGGTACCTACGAGCAGTACTTC.

The chain links TRBV6-6 to TRBJ2-3, with a tentative D call TRBD2 (5 bases). This CDR3 has 14 amino acids. V was shortened by 10 bases and J by 4 bases, with 18 bases between the two germline ends. Looked up from germline, CDR1 is MNHNY and CDR2 is SVGAGI (reference sequence). CDR3 sequence (DNA): TGTGCCACTTTCGACCGGGGAACGGCAGATACGCAGTATTTT. It codes for CATFDRGTADTQYF.

The rearrangement uses TRBV5-4 and TRBJ2-2; 9 bases agree with TRBD1. V was clipped by 0 bases and J by 2 bases; unmatched bases: 2. The CDR3 totals 16 residues. The germline V gene has CDR1 SGHNT and CDR2 YYREEE (reference sequence). CDR3 in DNA: TGTGCCAGCAGCTTGGGGGACAGGGCCAACACCGGGGAGCTGTTTTTT. Amino acid sequence: CASSLGDRANTGELFF.

The CDR3 region has the DNA TGTGCCAGCAGCGTAGCAACTAGCGGAGCCGCAACCCAAGAGACCCAGTACTTC. Its protein product is CASSVATSGAATQETQYF. The chain is built from TRBV9 and TRBJ2-5; 8 bases line up with TRBD2. V lost 0 bases and J lost 1; bases outside the gene matches: 11. The CDR3 runs 18 residues. Looked up from germline, CDR1 is SGDLS and CDR2 is YYNGEE.

The chain combines TRBV18 with TRBJ2-7; 8 bases are a match to TRBD2. Germline V gives CDR1 KGHSH, CDR2 LQKENI. The V segment lost 6 bases and the J segment 4 bases; nucleotides outside the gene matches: 17. The CDR3 extends over 17 amino acids. CDR3 DNA sequence: TGTGCCAGCTCCGTTAGACCGGGACTAGATCGCAGGTACGAGCAGTACTTC. Its translation: CASSVRPGLDRRYEQYF.

CDR3 sequence: CASSLRLAGTKNIQYF. The CDR3 DNA follows: TGTGCCAGCAGCCTTCGACTAGCGGGGACCAAAAACATTCAGTACTTC. V usage is TRBV7-6 and J usage is TRBJ2-4; 11 positions agree with TRBD2. With V trimmed by 5 bases and J by 2 bases, 5 bases remained unmatched. CDR3 length: 16 amino acids. The V gene's germline CDR1 is SGHVS and CDR2 FNYEAQ.

The chain carries TRBV7-3 and TRBJ1-3; 8 bases are shared with TRBD1. The CDR3 covers 15 residues. Germline CDR1 and CDR2: SGHTA and FQGTGA. V was pared by 5 bases and J by 3 bases, with 6 bases of the junction left unmatched. This chain's CDR3 is CASSRSTGGGNTIYF. In DNA, the CDR3 is TGTGCCAGCAGCCGATCCACAGGGGGTGGAAACACCATATATTTT.

The chain recombines TRBV28 with TRBJ2-1; 9 bases match TRBD2. Germline V gene data show CDR1 as MDHEN and CDR2 as SYDVKM. The CDR3 spans 16 residues. Germline trimming cut 7 bases from V and 7 bases from J; bases unmatched to any gene: 14. The CDR3 reads CASTPRAGGPSNEQFF. Written as DNA, the CDR3 is TGTGCCAGCACTCCCAGGGCGGGAGGGCCCTCGAATGAGCAGTTCTTC. Together with reference TRBV28 and TRBJ2-1, the CDR3 gives the full variable domain: DVKVTQSSRYLVKRTGEKVFLECVQDMDHENMFWYRQDPGLGLRLIYFSYDVKMKEKGDIPEGYSVSREKKERFSLILESASTNQTSMYLCASTPRAGGPSNEQFFGPGTRLTVL.

In its sample, this clone was seen once. The chain couples TRBV27 to TRBJ2-7; 7 bases line up with TRBD2. V lost 4 bases and J lost 2; bases outside the gene matches: 11. The CDR3 length is 16 residues. Germline CDR1 and CDR2: MNHEY and SMNVEV (reference sequence). The DNA for the CDR3 is TGTGCCAGCAGTTCATCTTCGGGGGGACTGCCCTACGAGCAGTACTTC. Translating gives CASSSSSGGLPYEQYF.

This clone was found a few times. The rearrangement links TRBV6-4 to TRBJ2-2; D not resolved. Germline V gene lookup returns CDR1 MRHNA and CDR2 SNTAGT. The V end was cut by 2 bases, the J end by 3 bases, with 4 bases between. CDR3 length equals 13 residues. Written as DNA, the CDR3 is TGTGCCAGCAGTGACCGTTACACCGGGGAGCTGTTTTTT. It specifies CASSDRYTGELFF.

The rearrangement uses TRBV9 and TRBJ2-3; TRBD2 aligns across 9 bases. The germline V gene has CDR1 SGDLS and CDR2 YYNGEE. The CDR3 length is 16 residues. Trimming at V came to 0 bases and at J to 2 bases, leaving 4 bases not matched to a gene. CDR3 loop: CASSVGAGGYTDTQYF. Written as DNA, the CDR3 is TGTGCCAGCAGCGTAGGAGCGGGAGGCTACACAGATACGCAGTATTTT.

The chain uses TRBV6-5 and TRBJ1-2; perhaps TRBD1 as D (5 bases). CDR1 MNHEY and CDR2 SVGAGI come from the germline V gene. The CDR3 runs 14 residues. Trimming removed 10 bases at V and 8 bases at J, with 23 bases between. This CDR3 reads CATGVGYGGEGYTF. The DNA for the CDR3 is TGTGCCACTGGAGTAGGGTACGGGGGGGAGGGCTACACCTTC.